This note documents a single T cell receptor beta chain sequence. With 2 bases clipped from V and 4 bases from J, the junction kept 7 bases outside the gene matches. CDR1 is SQVTM and CDR2 is ANQGSEA in the germline V gene. The CDR3 covers 14 residues. These data belong to a study of blood T cell repertoires in COVID-19. Repertoires were generated with immunoSEQ multiplex PCR, while TCRdb's copy carries only in-frame clones and drops some. The repertoire includes 250,000 or so clones, 70% to 85% of them detected once, and 1.5% to 2% sits in the top ten. The clonotype was recovered from a woman older than 75 with acute or convalescent COVID-19. V is TRBV29-1 and J is TRBJ2-7; 8 bases line up with TRBD1. The sample was peripheral blood. As DNA, the CDR3 is TGCAGCGTTGAAATTTGGCAGGGGGCTTACGAGCAGTACTTC. As protein: CSVEIWQGAYEQYF.